What follows are 20 T cell receptor beta chains derived from one specimen sequenced in a study of T cell repertoires in cytomegalovirus infection. Their cognate antigens are unknown. TCRdb itself ran the reads through MiXCR, one entry per CDR3 protein. Here the sample spans approximately 310,000 distinct CDR3 sequences, around 25% being singletons. The source material was cultured PBMCs, sampled from culture after CMV antigen stimulation. The receptors come from a human donor in good health (CMV status not recorded). Some clones in this sample may be carry-over from other donors' samples.

This clonotype was detected many times. This rearrangement joins TRBV6-2 or TRBV6-3 to TRBJ2-7; TRBD1 agrees at 7 bases. The germline V gene encodes CDR1 MNHEY and CDR2 SVGEGT. The CDR3 sequence is 14 residues long. The V and J ends lost 6 bases and 2 bases, in that order; junction bases with no gene match: 7. For the CDR3, the DNA is TGTGCCAGCAGACGACAGGGTTTGACCTACGAGCAGTACGTC. Protein: CASRRQGLTYEQYV.

The table lists this clonotype with many counts. The chain carries TRBV5-1 and TRBJ1-1; tentatively, D is TRBD1 (5 bases). The germline gives CDR1 SGHRS, CDR2 YFSETQ. The V end lost 1 base, the J end lost 4 bases, and 11 bases lay between the germline ends. This CDR3 region has 14 residues. CDR3 DNA sequence: TGCGCCAGCAGCTTGCAGGGCGGGGGCACTGAAGCTTTCTTT. This translates into CASSLQGGGTEAFF.

The chain links TRBV14 to TRBJ1-1, with 7 bases identical to TRBD1. The CDR3 covers 18 residues. Germline V lookup: CDR1 SGHDN, CDR2 FVKESK. With 0 bases clipped from V and 0 bases from J, the junction kept 10 bases outside the gene matches. CDR3 DNA: TGTGCCAGCAGCCAAGATGAGTCAGGGGGACCAATGAACACTGAAGCTTTCTTT. It translates to CASSQDESGGPMNTEAFF.

The gene calls are TRBV7-9 and TRBJ2-7; D is unresolved. The germline gives CDR1 SEHNR, CDR2 FQNEAQ (reference sequence). CDR3 length equals 12 residues. V lost 3 bases and J 10 bases, leaving 13 bases between the germline ends. The CDR3 is CASSLEEKRQYV. The CDR3, as DNA: TGTGCCAGCAGCTTGGAAGAAAAGAGACAGTACGTC.

This clonotype was recorded at least ten times. The chain recombines TRBV7-2 with TRBJ2-3; D might be TRBD1 or TRBD2, each matching 5 bases. Looked up from germline, CDR1 is SGHTA and CDR2 is FQGNSA. The V end was cut by 5 bases, the J end by 4 bases, with 28 bases between. This CDR3 region has 19 residues. CDR3: CASSHYGPKRPLGPDTQYF. In DNA, the CDR3 is TGTGCCAGCAGCCATTACGGCCCCAAGCGGCCCCTGGGGCCAGATACGCAGTATTTT.

This clonotype appeared many times. The rearrangement links TRBV6-6 to TRBJ2-1; D unclear. V dropped 0 bases and J dropped 10 bases, with 10 bases sitting between them. This CDR3 has 13 residues. Per germline, CDR1 MNHNY and CDR2 SVGAGI (reference sequence). The CDR3 reads CASSYSERREQFF. Written as DNA, the CDR3 is TGTGCCAGCAGTTACTCGGAGCGTAGGGAGCAGTTCTTC.

This chain connects TRBV7-9 to TRBJ2-7; 12 positions agree with TRBD2. Per germline, CDR1 SEHNR and CDR2 FQNEAQ (reference sequence). The CDR3 runs to 17 residues. Germline trimming cut 5 bases from V and 0 bases from J; bases unmatched to any gene: 8. The DNA of the CDR3 is TGTGCCAGCAGCCCTAGGGCTAGCGGGAGGGCCTCCTACGAGCAGTACTTC. Translation: CASSPRASGRASYEQYF.

This clonotype has a count of ten or more. The genes are TRBV11-1 and TRBJ2-3; 7 positions agree with TRBD1. The CDR3 extends over 14 amino acids. The germline V gene has CDR1 SGHAT and CDR2 FQDESV (reference sequence). Unmatched junction bases numbered 7, after V lost 5 bases and J lost 5 bases. CDR3: CASSPFTGEDTQYF. The CDR3 nucleotides are TGTGCCAGCAGCCCATTCACAGGGGAAGATACGCAGTATTTT.

This clonotype was counted ten times or more. This chain links TRBV7-2 with TRBJ2-2; 8 nucleotides match TRBD2. Trimming at V came to 5 bases and at J to 5 bases, leaving 4 bases not matched to a gene. The CDR3 is 14 residues long. In germline, CDR1 is SGHTA, CDR2 FQGNSA. The CDR3 coding sequence is TGTGCCAGCAGCGCGGGAGGTCTAACCGGGGAGCTGTTTTTT. Amino acids: CASSAGGLTGELFF.

This clonotype appeared many times. The chain joins TRBV7-2 to TRBJ2-1; TRBD2 agrees at 8 bases. The CDR3 has 18 amino acids. Per germline, CDR1 SGHTA and CDR2 FQGNSA. V gave up 5 bases and J gave up 14 bases; unmatched junction bases: 26. The CDR3 is CASSPTVGGLAYGSSEFF. CDR3 DNA: TGTGCCAGCAGCCCTACGGTAGGCGGACTAGCTTACGGGTCGAGTGAGTTCTTC.

This chain uses TRBV7-2 with TRBJ2-2, with 8 bases fitting TRBD2. V was pared by 2 bases and J by 6 bases, with 8 bases of the junction left unmatched. CDR3 size: 16 residues. Per germline, CDR1 SGHTA and CDR2 FQGNSA. CDR3 coding DNA: TGTGCCAGCAGCTTAAGGGTAGCGGGATGGGCCGGGGAGCTGTTTTTT. This encodes CASSLRVAGWAGELFF.

This clonotype was detected only a few times. This sequence joins TRBV7-3 and TRBJ1-1; D is possibly TRBD1 (5 bases). V dropped 5 bases and J dropped 3 bases, with 13 bases sitting between them. Germline V gives CDR1 SGHTA, CDR2 FQGTGA. The CDR3 spans 14 residues. The CDR3 sequence: CASSRGGGDTEAFF. CDR3 bases: TGTGCCAGCAGCCGGGGGGGGGGGGACACTGAAGCTTTCTTT.

The gene calls are TRBV7-9 and TRBJ2-1; 8 positions match TRBD1. The CDR3 extends over 15 amino acids. Germline assignment: CDR1 SEHNR and CDR2 FQNEAQ (reference sequence). V lost 3 bases and J lost 7; bases outside the gene matches: 8. CDR3 region: CASSFGRGRENEQFF. The CDR3 DNA follows: TGTGCCAGCAGCTTCGGCAGGGGGCGCGAAAATGAGCAGTTCTTC.

This clonotype was picked up many times. This chain links TRBV18 with TRBJ2-1, with 8 bases that match TRBD2. After removal of 1 base from V and 5 bases from J, the junction contained 10 bases not matched to a gene. Germline CDR1 and CDR2: KGHSH and LQKENI. CDR3 length: 17 amino acids. The CDR3 reads CASSPRSSGSFDNEQFF. DNA for the CDR3: TGTGCCAGCTCACCACGTTCCAGCGGGAGCTTCGACAATGAGCAGTTCTTC.

The sample holds many counts of this clonotype. V usage is TRBV11-3 and J usage is TRBJ1-6; 8 bases match TRBD1. CDR3 length: 13 residues. V lost 6 bases and J lost 9; bases outside the gene matches: 4. Looked up from germline, CDR1 is SGHNT and CDR2 is YENEEA. Here the CDR3 reads CASRDRESSPLHF. The CDR3 DNA reads as TGTGCCAGCAGGGACAGGGAGAGTTCACCCCTCCACTTT.

This clonotype was detected many times. This chain joins TRBV5-5 and TRBJ2-5, with D perhaps matching TRBD1 (6 bases). This CDR3 contains 13 residues. The ends were cut back, 2 bases at V and 5 bases at J, with 10 bases in the middle. Germline CDR1 SGHKS, CDR2 YYEKEE (reference sequence). The CDR3 DNA follows: TGTGCCAGCAGCTTTACAGGGAGTGAGACCCAGTACTTC. Encoded protein: CASSFTGSETQYF.

This chain joins TRBV6-1 and TRBJ2-5; D not resolved. CDR1 is MNHNS and CDR2 is SASEGT in the germline V gene. The CDR3 contains 12 residues. V was cut by 6 bases and J by 7 bases, with 12 bases left in between. The CDR3 region is CASSPGSVTQYF. The CDR3 DNA sequence: TGTGCCAGCAGCCCTGGCTCGGTGACCCAGTACTTC.

This clonotype was picked up one time. V gene TRBV20-1 combines with J gene TRBJ2-3; TRBD2 aligns across 8 bases. CDR1 DFQATT and CDR2 SNEGSKA come from the germline V gene (reference sequence). There are 19 residues in the CDR3. The trim removed 1 base at V and 2 bases at J, leaving 17 bases unmatched. The CDR3 loop reads CSARGKRENWPPLTDTQYF. CDR3 DNA: TGCAGTGCTAGAGGAAAGCGGGAGAATTGGCCGCCCCTCACAGATACGCAGTATTTT.

The rearrangement joins TRBV6-6 to TRBJ1-1; perhaps TRBD1 as D (6 bases). This CDR3 comprises 17 residues. The V and J ends lost 0 bases and 1 base respectively, with 15 bases between them. Germline-derived CDR1 and CDR2 are MNHNY and SVGAGI (reference sequence). The CDR3 DNA reads as TGTGCCAGCAGTTACTCCTTACCCGGGACACCGAACACTGAAGCTTTCTTT. Its protein product is CASSYSLPGTPNTEAFF.

This chain connects TRBV24-1 to TRBJ2-1; D call uncertain. This CDR3 comprises 16 residues. Germline CDR1 reads KGHDR; CDR2 reads SFDVKD. V was clipped by 1 base and J by 4 bases, with 13 bases between them. This CDR3 reads CATSDLDEDLYNEQFF. The CDR3 region has the DNA TGTGCCACCAGTGATTTAGACGAAGACTTATACAATGAGCAGTTCTTC.